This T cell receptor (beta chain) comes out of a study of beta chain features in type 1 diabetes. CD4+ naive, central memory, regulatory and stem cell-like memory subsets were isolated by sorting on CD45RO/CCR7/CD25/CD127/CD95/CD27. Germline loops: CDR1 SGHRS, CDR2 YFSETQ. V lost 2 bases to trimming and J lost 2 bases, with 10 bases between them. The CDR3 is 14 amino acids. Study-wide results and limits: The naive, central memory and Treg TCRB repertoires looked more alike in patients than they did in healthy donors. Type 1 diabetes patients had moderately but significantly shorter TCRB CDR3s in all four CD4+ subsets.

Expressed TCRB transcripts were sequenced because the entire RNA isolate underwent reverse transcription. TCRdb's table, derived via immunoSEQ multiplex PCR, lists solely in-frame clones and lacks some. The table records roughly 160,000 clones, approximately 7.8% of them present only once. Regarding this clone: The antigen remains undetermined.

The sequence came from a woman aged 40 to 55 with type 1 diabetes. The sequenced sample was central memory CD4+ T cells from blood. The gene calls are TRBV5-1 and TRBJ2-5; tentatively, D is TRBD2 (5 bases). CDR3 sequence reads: CASSFTDSQETQYF. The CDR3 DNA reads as TGCGCCAGCAGCTTCACGGACTCACAAGAGACCCAGTACTTC.